Below are 10 T cell receptor beta chains sequenced from a single sample in a study of cytomegalovirus exposure and HLA in healthy donors. It was with 60 Vbeta and 13 Jbeta primers that the PCR ran. Here immunoSEQ multiplex PCR was the method, and the copy in TCRdb shows in-frame clones only, minus some. The sample shows roughly 150,000 clones, around four fifths of them seen only once. Sample: PBMCs. The source is a man aged 30 to 39 in good health and CMV-seronegative.

The CDR3 DNA reads as TGTGCCAGCAGTGGACAGAAAGAGACCCAGTACTTC. Its protein product is CASSGQKETQYF. The chain links TRBV2 to TRBJ2-5, with a possible D match to TRBD1 (5 bases). With 4 bases removed from V and 3 bases from J, the gap between germline ends came to 6 bases. CDR3 size: 12 residues. Germline V gene data show CDR1 as SNHLY and CDR2 as FYNNEI.

The J gene is TRBJ1-5, the V gene TRBV19; 7 nucleotides agree with TRBD1. The CDR3 totals 17 residues. After removal of 3 bases from V and 0 bases from J, the junction contained 8 bases not matched to a gene. Germline V CDR1 and CDR2: LNHDA, SQIVND (reference sequence). CDR3 DNA sequence: TGTGCCAGTAGTATGACAGGGTTTTTCGATAGCAATCAGCCCCAGCATTTT. This codes for CASSMTGFFDSNQPQHF.

The chain combines TRBV10-1 with TRBJ1-4; no firm D call. From germline, CDR1 is WNHNN and CDR2 SYGVQD (reference sequence). Deletions cut 4 bases from V and 5 bases from J, with 5 bases between. The CDR3 contains 12 residues. CDR3 nucleotides: TGCGCCAGCAGTGGAGCAAATGAAAAACTGTTTTTT. This translates into CASSGANEKLFF.

The rearrangement joins TRBV25-1 to TRBJ2-1, with 11 bases identical to TRBD2. This CDR3 spans 14 amino acids. Germline V CDR1 and CDR2: MGHDK, SYGVNS. The junction had 7 bases not matched to a gene; V was cut back by 6 bases and J by 9 bases. The CDR3 loop is CASRNSGGGIEQFF. The CDR3 DNA sequence: TGTGCCAGCAGGAATAGCGGGGGGGGAATTGAGCAGTTCTTC.

Only a few counts were recorded for this clone. This sequence joins TRBV5-1 and TRBJ1-1; D possibly corresponds to TRBD1 (6 bases). Germline V CDR1 and CDR2: SGHRS, YFSETQ. The length of the CDR3 is 16 residues. The V gene lost 3 bases and the J gene lost 1 base, with 16 bases spanning the gap. CDR3 DNA: TGCGCCAGCAGCTCACCCCAGGGGTTTGGGAACACTGAAGCTTTCTTT. Translation gives CASSSPQGFGNTEAFF.

The rearrangement joins TRBV7-3 to TRBJ2-2, with D perhaps matching TRBD1 (6 bases). This CDR3 contains 15 residues. V lost 5 bases and J lost 6, with 16 bases in between. The germline V gene has CDR1 SGHTA and CDR2 FQGTGA. CDR3 sequence reads: CASSRDRFGAGELFF. The CDR3 DNA reads as TGTGCCAGCAGCCGCGACAGGTTCGGGGCCGGGGAGCTGTTTTTT.

The chain recombines TRBV28 with TRBJ2-7; a weak D match, TRBD1 (5 bases). Germline V gene data show CDR1 as MDHEN and CDR2 as SYDVKM. Trimming took off 5 bases at V and 2 bases at J, with 19 bases between the two ends. This CDR3 has 16 amino acids. CDR3 residues: CASSPPRARPPYEQYF. In nucleotides, the CDR3 is TGTGCCAGCAGTCCCCCCAGGGCGCGCCCCCCCTACGAGCAGTACTTC.

The V call is TRBV15, the J call TRBJ2-1; 12 bases agree with TRBD2. CDR3 length: 15 amino acids. With V trimmed by 9 bases and J by 6 bases, 9 bases remained unmatched. From germline, CDR1 is LNHNV and CDR2 YYDKDF (reference sequence). The CDR3 sequence: CATSRLAGVPNEQFF. The CDR3 region has the DNA TGTGCCACGAGCCGACTAGCGGGAGTACCCAATGAGCAGTTCTTC.

V gene TRBV7-6 combines with J gene TRBJ2-2; D unresolved. CDR1 is SGHVS and CDR2 is FNYEAQ in the germline V gene. The CDR3 has 13 residues. Trimming removed 2 bases at V and 5 bases at J, with 6 bases between. Written as DNA, the CDR3 is TGTGCCAGCAGCTTATTCGGGACCGGGGAGCTGTTTTTT. Protein: CASSLFGTGELFF.

This clone was observed a handful of times. The rearrangement links TRBV5-4 to TRBJ1-2, with TRBD1 identical over 12 bases. With V trimmed by 4 bases and J by 7 bases, 11 bases remained unmatched. The germline V gene has CDR1 SGHNT and CDR2 YYREEE (reference sequence). The CDR3 has 16 residues. This chain's CDR3 is CASSTDPGQGASGYTF. Here the CDR3 DNA reads TGTGCCAGCAGCACAGACCCGGGACAGGGGGCGAGTGGCTACACCTTC.